A single sample gave rise to the 8 T cell receptor beta chains below, sequenced in a study of T-cell memory formation after mild COVID-19 (dated by TCRdb to about 2021). The library came from 5' RACE. Sequencing instrument: Illumina NovaSeq 6000. TCRdb passed the public sequencing reads through fastp at Q25 and MiXCR, retaining productive beta sequences. When rows share a CDR3 protein, they turn into one entry using the most common DNA and genes. The sample table shows 55,000 to 80,000 distinct CDR3 sequences, and about a tenth are seen once. The ten top clones hold 1.1% of the sample. The source material was PBMCs or a T cell subset sorted from them (not recorded which). These receptors all come from a man aged 18 to 35 who had mild COVID-19 (a few samples of this study predate the infection). The sample titles of this study are shuffled in the database, so cell type and time point are left out; the donor was told from shared clones.

The chain couples TRBV5-1 to TRBJ1-4, with 7 bases identical to TRBD1. The germline V gene has CDR1 SGHRS and CDR2 YFSETQ. The junction had 7 bases not matched to a gene; V was cut back by 3 bases and J by 8 bases. The CDR3 is made up of 14 amino acids. The CDR3 protein is CASSSRGGGEKLFF. For the CDR3, the DNA is TGCGCCAGCAGCTCCAGGGGGGGTGGAGAAAAACTGTTTTTT. The complete variable domain, with remaining parts taken from reference TRBV5-1 and TRBJ1-4, reads KAGVTQTPRYLIKTRGQQVTLSCSPISGHRSVSWYQQTPGQGLQFLFEYFSETQRNKGNFPGRFSGRQFSNSRSEMNVSTLELGDSALYLCASSSRGGGEKLFFGSGTQLSVL.

This chain links TRBV5-1 with TRBJ2-3, with TRBD2 identical over 8 bases. J lost 2 bases, V lost 3 bases, and 5 bases had no gene match. Germline V CDR1 and CDR2: SGHRS, YFSETQ. This CDR3 has 15 amino acids. CDR3 in DNA: TGCGCCAGCAGCTCTGCGGGGGGCACCACAGATACGCAGTATTTT. Amino acids: CASSSAGGTTDTQYF.

Only a few counts were recorded for this clonotype. V gene TRBV5-5 combines with J gene TRBJ2-3, with D unresolved. The ends were cut back, 6 bases at V and 2 bases at J, with 16 bases in the middle. Germline CDR1 SGHKS, CDR2 YYEKEE (reference sequence). This CDR3 comprises 15 residues. CDR3 sequence: CASKDEQNFTDTQYF. CDR3 nucleotide sequence: TGTGCCAGCAAGGACGAGCAGAACTTCACAGATACGCAGTATTTT.

The J gene is TRBJ1-1, the V gene TRBV11-1, with D possibly matching TRBD1 (6 bases). This CDR3 is built from 13 residues. V lost 4 bases and J 6 bases, leaving 12 bases between the germline ends. Per the germline V gene, CDR1 is SGHAT and CDR2 is FQDESV (reference sequence). DNA of the CDR3: TGTGCCAGCAGCTCCTACAGGGAGCCTGAAGCTTTCTTT. Translated, it gives CASSSYREPEAFF. The full variable domain, rest sourced from reference TRBV11-1 and TRBJ1-1, is EAEVAQSPRYKITEKSQAVAFWCDPISGHATLYWYRQILGQGPELLVQFQDESVVDDSQLPKDRFSAERLKGVDSTLKIQPAELGDSAMYLCASSSYREPEAFFGQGTRLTVV.

This clonotype appeared a few times. J is TRBJ2-5 and V is TRBV30; a weak D match, TRBD2 (6 bases). V was pared by 0 bases and J by 4 bases, with 9 bases between. The germline CDR1 and CDR2 sequences are GTSNPN and SVGIG (reference sequence). This CDR3 comprises 13 residues. In DNA form, the CDR3 reads TGTGCCTGGAGTGTCGGAGGGACAGAGACCCAGTACTTC. This gives the protein CAWSVGGTETQYF.

This clonotype appeared many times. This chain links TRBV6-2 or TRBV6-3 with TRBJ2-1, with 12 nucleotides matching TRBD2. CDR3 length equals 17 residues. J gave up 6 bases and V 1 base, and 7 bases lay outside the gene matches. The germline CDR1 and CDR2 sequences are MNHEY and SVGEGT. CDR3 sequence reads: CASSYLASGGAPNEQFF. The DNA for the CDR3 is TGTGCCAGCAGTTACTTGGCTAGCGGGGGGGCCCCCAATGAGCAGTTCTTC.

This clonotype was recorded a few times. The V call is TRBV18, the J call TRBJ1-1; unclear D gene. The CDR3 loop spans 15 amino acids. Germline CDR1 and CDR2: KGHSH and LQKENI. Trimming removed 0 bases from V and 5 bases from J, with 13 bases in between. The CDR3 sequence is CASSPPGGPRTEAFF. The DNA for the CDR3 is TGTGCCAGCTCACCACCGGGCGGGCCTCGGACTGAAGCTTTCTTT.

The chain carries TRBV3-1 and TRBJ2-5, with D possibly matching TRBD2 (5 bases). The CDR3 is made up of 16 amino acids. From germline, CDR1 is LGHDT and CDR2 YNNKEL (reference sequence). V dropped 4 bases and J dropped 0 bases, with 15 bases sitting between them. CDR3 DNA sequence: TGTGCCAGCAGCCTGAGGACGGACTCGTACCAAGAGACCCAGTACTTC. Its translation: CASSLRTDSYQETQYF.